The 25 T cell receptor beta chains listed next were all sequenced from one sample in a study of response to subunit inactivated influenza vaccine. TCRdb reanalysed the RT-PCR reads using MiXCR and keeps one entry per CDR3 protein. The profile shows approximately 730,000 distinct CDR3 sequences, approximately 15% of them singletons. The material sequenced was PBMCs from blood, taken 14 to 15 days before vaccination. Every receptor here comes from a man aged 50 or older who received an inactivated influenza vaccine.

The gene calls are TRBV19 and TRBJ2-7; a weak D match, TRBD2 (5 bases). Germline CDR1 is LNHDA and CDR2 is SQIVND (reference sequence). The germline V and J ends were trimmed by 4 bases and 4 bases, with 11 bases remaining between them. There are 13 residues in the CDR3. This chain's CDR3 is CASSKDFFYEQYF. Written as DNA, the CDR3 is TGTGCCAGTAGTAAGGACTTTTTTTACGAGCAGTACTTC.

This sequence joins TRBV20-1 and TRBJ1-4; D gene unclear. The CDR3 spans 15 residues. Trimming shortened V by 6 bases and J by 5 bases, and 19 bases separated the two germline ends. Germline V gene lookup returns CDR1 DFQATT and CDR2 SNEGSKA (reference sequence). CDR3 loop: CSARHDRALNEKLFF. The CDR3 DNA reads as TGCAGTGCCAGACACGATCGGGCGTTAAATGAAAAACTGTTTTTT.

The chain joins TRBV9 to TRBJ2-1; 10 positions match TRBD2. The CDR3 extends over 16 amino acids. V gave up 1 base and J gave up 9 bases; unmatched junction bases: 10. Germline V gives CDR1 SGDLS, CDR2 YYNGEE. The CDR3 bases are TGTGCCAGCAGCGTATCTGGGCTAGCGGGAGTGGGTGAGCAGTTCTTC. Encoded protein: CASSVSGLAGVGEQFF.

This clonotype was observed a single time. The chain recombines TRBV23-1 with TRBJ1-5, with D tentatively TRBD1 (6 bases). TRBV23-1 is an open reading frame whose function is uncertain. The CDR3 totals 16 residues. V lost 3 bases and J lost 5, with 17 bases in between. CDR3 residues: CASSHPPGGGDQPQHF. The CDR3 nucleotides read TGCGCCAGCAGTCACCCTCCCGGGGGGGGCGATCAGCCCCAGCATTTT.

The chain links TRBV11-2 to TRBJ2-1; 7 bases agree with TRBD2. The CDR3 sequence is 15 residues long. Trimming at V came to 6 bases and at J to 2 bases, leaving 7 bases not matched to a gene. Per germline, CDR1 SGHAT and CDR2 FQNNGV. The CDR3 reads CASRTGTIAYNEQFF. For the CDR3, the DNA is TGTGCCAGCAGAACCGGGACTATCGCCTACAATGAGCAGTTCTTC. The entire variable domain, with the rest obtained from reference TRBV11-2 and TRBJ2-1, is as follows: EAGVAQSPRYKIIEKRQSVAFWCNPISGHATLYWYQQILGQGPKLLIQFQNNGVVDDSQLPKDRFSAERLKGVDSTLKIQPAKLEDSAVYLCASRTGTIAYNEQFFGPGTRLTVL.

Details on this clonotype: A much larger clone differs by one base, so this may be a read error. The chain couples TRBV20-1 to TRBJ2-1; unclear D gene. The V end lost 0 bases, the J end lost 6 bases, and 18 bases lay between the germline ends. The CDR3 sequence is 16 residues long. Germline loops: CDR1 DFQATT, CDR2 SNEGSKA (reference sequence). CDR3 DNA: TGCAGTGCTAGAGATCACTCGCGGAAGGTTGTCAATGAGCAGTTCTTC. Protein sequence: CSARDHSRKVVNEQFF.

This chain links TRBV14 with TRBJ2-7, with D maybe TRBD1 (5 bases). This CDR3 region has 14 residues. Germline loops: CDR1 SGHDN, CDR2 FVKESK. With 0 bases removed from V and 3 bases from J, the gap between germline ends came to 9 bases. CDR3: CASSQDAGIYEQYF. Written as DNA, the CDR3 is TGTGCCAGCAGCCAAGATGCAGGGATCTACGAGCAGTACTTC.

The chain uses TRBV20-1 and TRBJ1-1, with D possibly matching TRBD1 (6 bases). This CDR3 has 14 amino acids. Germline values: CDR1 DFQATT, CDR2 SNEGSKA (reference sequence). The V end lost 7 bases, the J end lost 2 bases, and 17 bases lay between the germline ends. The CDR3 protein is CSVKGGASNTEAFF. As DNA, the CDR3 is TGCAGTGTGAAGGGGGGGGCCTCCAACACTGAAGCTTTCTTT.

CDR3 amino acids: CSARSGGYTF. For the CDR3, the DNA is TGCAGTGCTAGGAGCGGTGGCTACACCTTC. The chain is built from TRBV20-1 and TRBJ1-2; D remains ambiguous. Germline loops: CDR1 DFQATT, CDR2 SNEGSKA (reference sequence). Trimming took off 3 bases at V and 7 bases at J, with 6 bases between the two ends. CDR3 length: 10 amino acids.

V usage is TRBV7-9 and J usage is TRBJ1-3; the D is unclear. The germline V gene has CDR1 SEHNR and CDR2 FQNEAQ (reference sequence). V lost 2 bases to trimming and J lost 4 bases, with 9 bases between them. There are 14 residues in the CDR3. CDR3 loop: CASSLSMSGNTIYF. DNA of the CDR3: TGTGCCAGCAGCTTATCGATGTCGGGAAACACCATATATTTT.

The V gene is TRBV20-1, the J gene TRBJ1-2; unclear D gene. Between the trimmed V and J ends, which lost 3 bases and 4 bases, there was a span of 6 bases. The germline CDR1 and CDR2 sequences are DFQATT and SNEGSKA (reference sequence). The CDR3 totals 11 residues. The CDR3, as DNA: TGCAGTGCTAGGGCAACCTATGGCTACACCTTC. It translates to CSARATYGYTF.

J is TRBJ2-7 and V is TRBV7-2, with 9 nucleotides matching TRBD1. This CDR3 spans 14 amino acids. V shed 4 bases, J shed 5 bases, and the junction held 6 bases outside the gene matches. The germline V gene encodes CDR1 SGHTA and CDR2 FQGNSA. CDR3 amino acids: CASSSWTGEDEQYF. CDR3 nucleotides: TGTGCCAGCAGCTCATGGACAGGGGAAGACGAGCAGTACTTC.

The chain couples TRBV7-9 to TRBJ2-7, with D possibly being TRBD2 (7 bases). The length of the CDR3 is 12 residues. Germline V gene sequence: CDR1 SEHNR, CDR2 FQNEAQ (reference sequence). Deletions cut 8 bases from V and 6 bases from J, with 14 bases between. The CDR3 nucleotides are TGTGCCAGCCACCAGAGGGGGGGCGAGCAGTACTTC. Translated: CASHQRGGEQYF.

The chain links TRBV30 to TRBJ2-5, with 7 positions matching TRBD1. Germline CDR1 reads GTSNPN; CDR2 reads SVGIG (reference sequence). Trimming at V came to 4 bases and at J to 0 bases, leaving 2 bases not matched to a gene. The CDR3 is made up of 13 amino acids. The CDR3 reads CAWMGQYQETQYF. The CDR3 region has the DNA TGTGCCTGGATGGGACAGTACCAAGAGACCCAGTACTTC.

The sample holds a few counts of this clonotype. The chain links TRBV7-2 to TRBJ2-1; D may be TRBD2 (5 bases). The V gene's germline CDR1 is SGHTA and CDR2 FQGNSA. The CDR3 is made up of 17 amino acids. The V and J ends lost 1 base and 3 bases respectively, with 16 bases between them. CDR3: CASSLVRGGNLYNEQFF. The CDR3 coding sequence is TGTGCCAGCAGCTTAGTTCGGGGTGGAAACCTCTACAATGAGCAGTTCTTC.

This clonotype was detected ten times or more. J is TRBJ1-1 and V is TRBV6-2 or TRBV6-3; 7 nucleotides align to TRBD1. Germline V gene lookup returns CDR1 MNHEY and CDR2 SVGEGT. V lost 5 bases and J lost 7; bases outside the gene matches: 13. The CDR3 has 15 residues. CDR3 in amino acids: CASSRLGTVLFEAFF. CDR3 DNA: TGTGCCAGCAGTCGACTTGGGACAGTCCTTTTTGAAGCTTTCTTT.

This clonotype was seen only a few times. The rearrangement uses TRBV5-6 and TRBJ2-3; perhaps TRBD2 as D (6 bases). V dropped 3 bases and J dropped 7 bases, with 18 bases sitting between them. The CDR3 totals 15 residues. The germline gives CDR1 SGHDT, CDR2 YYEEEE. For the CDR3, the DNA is TGTGCCAGCAGCTCAGAGCTAGCGAGACTTAATACGCAGTATTTT. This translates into CASSSELARLNTQYF.

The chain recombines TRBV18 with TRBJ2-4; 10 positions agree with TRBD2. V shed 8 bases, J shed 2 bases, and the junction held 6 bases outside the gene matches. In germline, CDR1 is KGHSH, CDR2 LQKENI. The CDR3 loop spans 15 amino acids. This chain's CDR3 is CASRGTSESKNIQYF. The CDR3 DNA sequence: TGTGCCAGCCGCGGGACTAGCGAATCCAAAAACATTCAGTACTTC.

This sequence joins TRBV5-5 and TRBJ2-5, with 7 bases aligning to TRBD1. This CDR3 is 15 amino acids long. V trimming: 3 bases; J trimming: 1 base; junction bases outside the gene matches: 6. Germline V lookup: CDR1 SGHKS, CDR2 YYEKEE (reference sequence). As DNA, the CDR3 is TGTGCCAGCAGCTCGACGGGACAGAGCCAAGAGACCCAGTACTTC. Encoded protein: CASSSTGQSQETQYF.

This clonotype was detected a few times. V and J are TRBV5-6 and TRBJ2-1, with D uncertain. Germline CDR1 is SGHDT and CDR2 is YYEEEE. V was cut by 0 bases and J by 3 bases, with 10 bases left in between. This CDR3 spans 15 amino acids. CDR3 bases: TGTGCCAGCAGCTTGGAAAGAAAGGTCTACAATGAGCAGTTCTTC. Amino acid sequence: CASSLERKVYNEQFF.

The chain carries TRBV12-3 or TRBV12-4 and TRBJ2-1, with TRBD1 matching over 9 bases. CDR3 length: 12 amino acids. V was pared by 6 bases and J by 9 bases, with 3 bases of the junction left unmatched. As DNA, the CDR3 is TGTGCCAGCAGCACGACAGGGGGTGAGCAGTTCTTC. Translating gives CASSTTGGEQFF.

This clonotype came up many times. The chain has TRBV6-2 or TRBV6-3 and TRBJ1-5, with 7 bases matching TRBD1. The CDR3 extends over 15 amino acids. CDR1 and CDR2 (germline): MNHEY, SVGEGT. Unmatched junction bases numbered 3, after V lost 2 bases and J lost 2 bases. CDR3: CASSYPGQGNQPQHF. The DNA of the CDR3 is TGTGCCAGCAGTTACCCCGGACAGGGCAATCAGCCCCAGCATTTT.

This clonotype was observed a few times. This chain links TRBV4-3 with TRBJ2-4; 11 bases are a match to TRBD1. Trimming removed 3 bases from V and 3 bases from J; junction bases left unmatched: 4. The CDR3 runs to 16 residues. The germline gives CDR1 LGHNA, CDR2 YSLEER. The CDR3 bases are TGCGCCAGCAGCCACCCCGGGACAGGGGGCAAAAACATTCAGTACTTC. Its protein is CASSHPGTGGKNIQYF.

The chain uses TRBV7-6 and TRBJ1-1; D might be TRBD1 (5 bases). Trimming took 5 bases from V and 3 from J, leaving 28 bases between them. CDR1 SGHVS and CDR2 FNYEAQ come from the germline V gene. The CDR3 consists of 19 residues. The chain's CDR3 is CASSPPTRRHRIGDTEAFF. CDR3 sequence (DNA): TGTGCCAGCAGCCCCCCCACTAGGCGCCACAGGATAGGTGACACTGAAGCTTTCTTT.

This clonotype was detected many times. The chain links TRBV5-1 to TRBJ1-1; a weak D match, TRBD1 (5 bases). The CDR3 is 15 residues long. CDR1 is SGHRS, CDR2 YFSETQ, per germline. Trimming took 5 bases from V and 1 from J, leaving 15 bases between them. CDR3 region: CASRQLTQGNTEAFF. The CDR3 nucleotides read TGCGCCAGCAGACAGCTAACGCAGGGGAACACTGAAGCTTTCTTT.